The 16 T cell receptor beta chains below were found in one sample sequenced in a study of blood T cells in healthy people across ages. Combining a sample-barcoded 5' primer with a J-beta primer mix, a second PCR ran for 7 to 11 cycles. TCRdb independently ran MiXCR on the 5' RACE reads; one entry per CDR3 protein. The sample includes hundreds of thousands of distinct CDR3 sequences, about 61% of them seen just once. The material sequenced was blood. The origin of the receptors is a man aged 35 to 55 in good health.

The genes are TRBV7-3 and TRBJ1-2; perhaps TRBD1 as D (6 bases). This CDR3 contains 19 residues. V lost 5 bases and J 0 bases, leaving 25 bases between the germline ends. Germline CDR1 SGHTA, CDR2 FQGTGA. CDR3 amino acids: CASSLGFTSRTETNYGYTF. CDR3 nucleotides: TGTGCCAGCAGCCTCGGATTCACTTCCCGGACAGAGACTAACTATGGCTACACCTTC.

CDR3 bases: TGTGCCAGCAGCTTATTGGGAGGCAGGGCAGATACGCAGTATTTT. Translating it yields CASSLLGGRADTQYF. V is TRBV7-3 and J is TRBJ2-3; D might be TRBD2 (6 bases). V gave up 2 bases and J gave up 4 bases, with 13 bases separating them. Germline CDR1 and CDR2: SGHTA and FQGTGA. There are 15 residues in the CDR3.

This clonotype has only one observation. CDR3 DNA: TGCAGTGCAGAGATGACAGGGGTCGAGACCCAGTACTTC. It specifies CSAEMTGVETQYF. This chain joins TRBV20-1 and TRBJ2-5; 8 bases map to TRBD1. This CDR3 is 13 amino acids long. Per the germline V gene, CDR1 is DFQATT and CDR2 is SNEGSKA (reference sequence). V lost 6 bases, J lost 5 bases, and 8 bases stayed unmatched.

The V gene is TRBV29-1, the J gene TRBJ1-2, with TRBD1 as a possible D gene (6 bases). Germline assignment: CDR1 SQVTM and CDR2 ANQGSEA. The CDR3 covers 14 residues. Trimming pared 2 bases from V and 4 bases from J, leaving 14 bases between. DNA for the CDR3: TGCAGCGTTGAACCGGCCGGGACAAGCTATGGCTACACCTTC. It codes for CSVEPAGTSYGYTF.

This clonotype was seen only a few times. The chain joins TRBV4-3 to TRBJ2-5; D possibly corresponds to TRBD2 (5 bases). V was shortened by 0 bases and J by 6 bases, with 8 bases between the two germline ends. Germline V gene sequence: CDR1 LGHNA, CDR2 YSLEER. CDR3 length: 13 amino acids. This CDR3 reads CASSQDRDKTQYF. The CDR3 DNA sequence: TGCGCCAGCAGCCAAGACCGGGATAAGACCCAGTACTTC.

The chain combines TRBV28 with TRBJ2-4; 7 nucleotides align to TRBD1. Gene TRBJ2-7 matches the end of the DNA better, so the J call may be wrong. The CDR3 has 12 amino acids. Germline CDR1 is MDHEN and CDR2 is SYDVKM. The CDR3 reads CASSLGTVEQYF. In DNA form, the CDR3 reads TGTGCCAGCAGCTTGGGGACAGTCGAGCAGTACTTC.

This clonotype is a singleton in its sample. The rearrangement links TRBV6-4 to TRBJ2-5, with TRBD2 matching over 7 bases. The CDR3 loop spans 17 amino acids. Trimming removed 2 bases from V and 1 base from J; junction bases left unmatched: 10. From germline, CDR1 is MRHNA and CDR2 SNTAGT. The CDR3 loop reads CASSDRGKAGFQETQYF. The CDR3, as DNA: TGTGCCAGCAGTGACCGGGGGAAAGCGGGGTTCCAAGAGACCCAGTACTTC.

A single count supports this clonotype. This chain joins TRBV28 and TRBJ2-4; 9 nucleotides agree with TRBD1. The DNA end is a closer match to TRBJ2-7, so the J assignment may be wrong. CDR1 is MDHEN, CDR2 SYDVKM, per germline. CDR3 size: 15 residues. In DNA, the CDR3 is TGTGCCAGCAGTTTTACCGGGACAGGGTTGGACGAGCAGTACTTC. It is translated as CASSFTGTGLDEQYF.

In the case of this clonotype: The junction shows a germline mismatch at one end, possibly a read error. CDR3 nucleotide sequence: TGTGCCAGTAGCTTGTACAGGGCCTCTGGGGCCAACGTCCTGACTTTC. The encoded protein is CASSLYRASGANVLTF. V gene TRBV7-6 combines with J gene TRBJ2-6; D perhaps matches TRBD1 (6 bases). The germline V gene encodes CDR1 SGHVS and CDR2 FNYEAQ. This CDR3 is 16 amino acids long. The whole variable domain, remainder taken from reference TRBV7-6 and TRBJ2-6, is GAGVSQSPRYKVTKRGQDVALRCDPISGHVSLYWYRQALGQGPEFLTYFNYEAQQDKSGLPNDRFSAERPEGSISTLTIQRTEQRDSAMYRCASSLYRASGANVLTFGAGSRLTVL.

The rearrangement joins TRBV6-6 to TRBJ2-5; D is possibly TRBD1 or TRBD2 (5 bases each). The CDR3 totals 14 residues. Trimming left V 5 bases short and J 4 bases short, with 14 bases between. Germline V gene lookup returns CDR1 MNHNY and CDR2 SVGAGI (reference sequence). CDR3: CASSRGTYRETQYF. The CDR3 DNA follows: TGTGCCAGCAGTCGAGGGACGTATAGAGAGACCCAGTACTTC.

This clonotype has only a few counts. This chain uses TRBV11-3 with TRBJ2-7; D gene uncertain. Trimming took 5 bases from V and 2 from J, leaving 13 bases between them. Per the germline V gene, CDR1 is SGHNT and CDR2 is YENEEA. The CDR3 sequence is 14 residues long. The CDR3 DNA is TGTGCCAGCAGCGTTCGTTCCGCCGCCTACGAGCAGTACTTC. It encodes CASSVRSAAYEQYF.

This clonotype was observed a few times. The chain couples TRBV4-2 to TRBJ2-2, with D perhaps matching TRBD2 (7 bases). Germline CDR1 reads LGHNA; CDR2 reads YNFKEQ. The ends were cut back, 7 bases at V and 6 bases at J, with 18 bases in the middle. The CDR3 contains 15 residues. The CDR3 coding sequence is TGTGCCAGCATCGGGGGGCGGGGCAGGGCCGGGGAGCTGTTTTTT. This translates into CASIGGRGRAGELFF.

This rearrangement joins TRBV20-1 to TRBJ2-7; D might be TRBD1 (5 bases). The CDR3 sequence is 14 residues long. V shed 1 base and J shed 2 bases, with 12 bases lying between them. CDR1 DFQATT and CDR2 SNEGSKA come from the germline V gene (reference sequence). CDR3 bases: TGCAGTGCTAGAGGACAGAGAAGCCCCTACGAGCAGTACTTC. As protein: CSARGQRSPYEQYF.

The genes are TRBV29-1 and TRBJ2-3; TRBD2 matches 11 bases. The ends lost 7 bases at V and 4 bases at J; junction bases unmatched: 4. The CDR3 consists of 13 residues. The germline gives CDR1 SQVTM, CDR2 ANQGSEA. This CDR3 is CSAVLAGADTQYF. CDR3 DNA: TGCAGCGCCGTACTAGCGGGAGCAGATACGCAGTATTTT.

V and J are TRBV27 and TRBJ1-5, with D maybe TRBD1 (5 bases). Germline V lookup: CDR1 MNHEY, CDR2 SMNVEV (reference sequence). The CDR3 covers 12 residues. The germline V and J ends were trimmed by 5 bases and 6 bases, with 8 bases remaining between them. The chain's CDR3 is CASSQGPQPQHF. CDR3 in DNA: TGTGCCAGCAGTCAGGGCCCTCAGCCCCAGCATTTT.

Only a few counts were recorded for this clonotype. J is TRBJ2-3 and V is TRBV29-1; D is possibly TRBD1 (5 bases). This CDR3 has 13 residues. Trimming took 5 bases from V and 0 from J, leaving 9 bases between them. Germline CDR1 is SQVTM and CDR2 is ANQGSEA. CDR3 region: CSVKRTSTDTQYF. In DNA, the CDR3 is TGCAGCGTTAAGAGGACAAGCACAGATACGCAGTATTTT.